The present entry profiles one TCR beta chain with its context. The clone's antigen remains unknown. No much larger clone exists at a distance of one base, and base qualities are not known. Per the germline V gene (reference sequence), MNHEY is the CDR1 and SMNVEV is the CDR2. The CDR3 sequence holds 14 residues, the cysteine and phenylalanine included. This entry keeps only the CDR3 DNA: 42 bases, framed from base 1. V has 8 bases trimmed and J has 6 bases trimmed; junction bases matching no gene number 9. The record originates from a study of T cell changes during pregnancy in multiple sclerosis (dated by TCRdb to about 2019). Study-level background: The study examined how the T cell repertoire changed over the course of pregnancy in women with multiple sclerosis.

The library was generated by the immunoSEQ multiplex PCR assay. This immuneACCESS table, as held by TCRdb, lists in-frame sequences with V and J called but not all clones. Of the missing ones, under half trace to an unresolved V gene in checked studies; the others have no known cause. The sample yields 25,000 to 35,000 clones; approximately 92% were counted once. The ten largest clonotypes hold 5.7% of the sample. The sequence is built from TRBV27 and TRBJ2-1, and 8 bases in between align with TRBD1. The sequence was collected from a female donor with multiple sclerosis, enrolled in a pregnancy study. The sample consisted of CD8+ T cells from peripheral blood mononuclear cells, taken before pregnancy. The nucleotide sequence reads as follows: TGTGCCAGCGGCGGAGCAGGGGGCATCAATGAGCAGTTCTTC. It encodes CASGGAGGINEQFF.